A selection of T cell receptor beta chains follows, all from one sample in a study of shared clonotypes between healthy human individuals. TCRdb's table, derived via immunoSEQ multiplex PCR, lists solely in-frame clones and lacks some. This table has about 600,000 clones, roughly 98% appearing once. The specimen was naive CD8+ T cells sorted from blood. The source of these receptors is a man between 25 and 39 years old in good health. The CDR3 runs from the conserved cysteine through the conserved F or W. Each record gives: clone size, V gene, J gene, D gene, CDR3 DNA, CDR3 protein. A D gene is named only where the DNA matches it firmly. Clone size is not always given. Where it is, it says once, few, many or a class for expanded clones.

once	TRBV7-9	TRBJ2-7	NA	TGTGCCAGCAGCTTACCCAGGGACGGGTCCTACGAGCAGTACTTC	CASSLPRDGSYEQYF
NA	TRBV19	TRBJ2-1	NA	TGTGCCAGTAGTATTGCTCTAGCCGGTAATGAGCAGTTCTTC	CASSIALAGNEQFF
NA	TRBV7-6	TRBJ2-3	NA	TGTGCCAGCAGCTTTCTAGGGGAATCAGATACGCAGTATTTT	CASSFLGESDTQYF
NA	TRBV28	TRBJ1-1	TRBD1	TGTGCCAGCAGTCCGGACAGGGACACTGAAGCTTTCTTT	CASSPDRDTEAFF
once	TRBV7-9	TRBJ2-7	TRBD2	TGTGCCAGCAGCTTCTCGACTAGCGGGGACTACGAGCAGTACTTC	CASSFSTSGDYEQYF
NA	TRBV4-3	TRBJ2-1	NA	TGCGCCAGCAGCGCTTCGGGAGAAGGTGAGCAGTTCTTC	CASSASGEGEQFF
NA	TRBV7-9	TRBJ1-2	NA	TGTGCCAGCAGCTTTGACAGGTCGGATGGCTACACCTTC	CASSFDRSDGYTF
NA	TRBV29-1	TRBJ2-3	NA	TGCAGCGTAGGGCGGGTCACAGATACGCAGTATTTT	CSVGRVTDTQYF
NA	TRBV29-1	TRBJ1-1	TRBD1	TGCAGCGTTGATGGAGGGGGCAGGGGAGCTTTCTTT	CSVDGGGRGAFF
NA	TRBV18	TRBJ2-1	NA	TGTGCCAGCTCACCTGGCGGGGAAACGGGCTACAATGAGCAGTTCTTC	CASSPGGETGYNEQFF
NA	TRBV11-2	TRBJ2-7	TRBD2	TGTGCCAGCAGCTTAGGGGCTAGCGGGAGCCACGAGCAGTACTTC	CASSLGASGSHEQYF
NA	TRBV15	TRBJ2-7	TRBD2	TGTGCCACCAGTCCAAAGTCGGGACTAGCGTCGAAGCAGTACTTC	CATSPKSGLASKQYF
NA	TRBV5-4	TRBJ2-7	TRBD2	TGTGCCAGCAGCTACAGGACTAGCGGGGCCGAGCAGTACTTC	CASSYRTSGAEQYF
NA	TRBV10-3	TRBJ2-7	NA	TGTGCCATCAGTGAGTCGATCACGCCCTACGAGCAGTACTTC	CAISESITPYEQYF
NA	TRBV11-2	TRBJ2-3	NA	TGTGCCAGCAGCTCCCAAGGCGATACGCAGTATTTT	CASSSQGDTQYF
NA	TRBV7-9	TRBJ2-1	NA	TGTGCCAGCAGCTTAAAACCCGCCGGGAGAGAGGGCTACAATGAGCAGTTCTTC	CASSLKPAGREGYNEQFF
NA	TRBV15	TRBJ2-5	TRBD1	TGTGCCACCAGCTCCGGACAGGAAGAGACCCAGTACTTC	CATSSGQEETQYF
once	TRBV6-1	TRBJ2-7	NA	TGTGCCAGCAGTGATGGAAACAGGGCTGACGAGCAGTACTTC	CASSDGNRADEQYF
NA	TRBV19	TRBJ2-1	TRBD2	TGTGCCAGTAGAATGACTAGCACCAACAATGAGCAGTTCTTC	CASRMTSTNNEQFF
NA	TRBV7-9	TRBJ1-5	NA	TGTGCCAGCAGCTTTGGGCCGCCGGAACGAAACCCCAATCAGCCCCAGCATTTT	CASSFGPPERNPNQPQHF
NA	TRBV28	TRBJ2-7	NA	TGTGCCAGCGATACCTTGAGCTCCTACGAGCAGTACTTC	CASDTLSSYEQYF
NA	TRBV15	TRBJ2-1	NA	TGTGCCACCAGCAGAGATCCGGGGAAATACAATGAGCAGTTCTTC	CATSRDPGKYNEQFF
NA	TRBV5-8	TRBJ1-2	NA	TGTGCCAGCAGCTTTGCAGGGTATACCTATGGCTACACCTTC	CASSFAGYTYGYTF
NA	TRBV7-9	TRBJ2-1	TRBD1	TGTGCCAGCAGCTTAACACAGGGGTACAATGAGCAGTTCTTC	CASSLTQGYNEQFF
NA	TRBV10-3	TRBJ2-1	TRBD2	TGTGCCATCAGTGAGTCTACCGGGAGGGGGGATGAGCAGTTCTTC	CAISESTGRGDEQFF
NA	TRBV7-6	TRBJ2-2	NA	TGTGCCAGCAGCTTGCCCCTCGCCCGTAACGGGGAGCTGTTTTTT	CASSLPLARNGELFF
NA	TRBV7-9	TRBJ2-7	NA	TGTGCCAGCAGCTCACCGGGGACTCTTGCCTACGAGCAGTACTTC	CASSSPGTLAYEQYF
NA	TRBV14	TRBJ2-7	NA	TGTGCCAGCAGCCTGCCAGGGGATTCCTACGAGCAGTACTTC	CASSLPGDSYEQYF
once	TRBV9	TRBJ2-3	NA	TGTGCCAGCAGCGTAGAGTGGCAGGCCCAGAGCACAGATACGCAGTATTTT	CASSVEWQAQSTDTQYF